One sample yielded the 18 T cell receptor beta chains listed below, sequenced in a study of blood T cell repertoires in COVID-19. Using immunoSEQ multiplex PCR, the repertoire was profiled, and TCRdb retains in-frame clones only, with some absent. The top ten hold about 1.5% of the sample, which has around 270,000 clones, about four fifths seen once. Sequenced: peripheral blood. The origin of the receptors is a woman in her forties who had recovered from COVID-19.

The chain uses TRBV5-4 and TRBJ2-1, with TRBD1 matching over 7 bases. The CDR3 totals 15 residues. The germline V gene has CDR1 SGHNT and CDR2 YYREEE (reference sequence). V lost 3 bases to trimming and J lost 7 bases; unmatched junction nucleotides: 10. The chain's CDR3 is CASSSGQEDPNEQFF. DNA for the CDR3: TGTGCCAGCAGCTCCGGACAGGAGGACCCAAATGAGCAGTTCTTC.

Comment on this clone: Other DNA sequences in this specimen translate into the identical CDR3. The rearrangement uses TRBV9 and TRBJ2-3; 9 bases map to TRBD2. V lost 0 bases, J lost 0 bases, and 2 bases stayed unmatched. The CDR3 runs to 16 residues. Looked up from germline, CDR1 is SGDLS and CDR2 is YYNGEE. This CDR3 is CASSVAAGGSTDTQYF. The CDR3, as DNA: TGTGCCAGCAGCGTAGCCGCGGGGGGGAGCACAGATACGCAGTATTTT.

The chain uses TRBV9 and TRBJ1-2; TRBD1 agrees at 7 bases. The CDR3 consists of 14 residues. Germline V gives CDR1 SGDLS, CDR2 YYNGEE. Unmatched junction bases numbered 10, after V lost 3 bases and J lost 8 bases. CDR3 coding DNA: TGTGCCAGCAGCGGATCAGGGGGATTAGGCGGCTACACCTTC. Amino acids: CASSGSGGLGGYTF.

This chain connects TRBV15 to TRBJ2-5, with 10 bases aligning to TRBD2. V gave up 0 bases and J gave up 2 bases; unmatched junction bases: 3. Germline CDR1 is LNHNV and CDR2 is YYDKDF (reference sequence). The CDR3 spans 16 residues. The CDR3 bases are TGTGCCACCAGCAGAGATATAGCGGGGGGACAAGAGACCCAGTACTTC. Translating gives CATSRDIAGGQETQYF.

The V call is TRBV12-3 or TRBV12-4, the J call TRBJ2-1; TRBD1 matches 10 bases. V shed 7 bases and J 7 bases; nucleotides not matched to a gene: 4. This CDR3 spans 13 amino acids. In nucleotides, the CDR3 is TGTGCCAGCACCCCGGACAGGGGGAATGAGCAGTTCTTC. Translation: CASTPDRGNEQFF.

The J gene is TRBJ2-7, the V gene TRBV18, with TRBD2 as a possible D gene (5 bases). This CDR3 is built from 13 residues. CDR1 is KGHSH and CDR2 is LQKENI in the germline V gene. With 2 bases removed from V and 7 bases from J, the gap between germline ends came to 12 bases. CDR3 amino acids: CASSPSQRDEQYF. CDR3 bases: TGTGCCAGCTCACCATCCCAGAGGGATGAGCAGTACTTC.

This clone was observed once. V usage is TRBV25-1 and J usage is TRBJ2-2, with 12 bases aligning to TRBD2. The CDR3 has 18 residues. Germline assignment: CDR1 MGHDK and CDR2 SYGVNS. J was trimmed by 0 bases and V by 6 bases; bases with no gene match: 8. As DNA, the CDR3 is TGTGCCAGCAGCCCCCTGACTAGCGGGGGTACGAACACCGGGGAGCTGTTTTTT. This sequence encodes CASSPLTSGGTNTGELFF.

The chain uses TRBV7-7 and TRBJ2-5; possibly TRBD2 for D (6 bases). Trimming removed 4 bases from V and 7 bases from J, with 19 bases in between. This CDR3 has 15 amino acids. CDR1 and CDR2 (germline): SSHAT, FNYEAQ (reference sequence). The CDR3 sequence is CASSSPRWRGGTQYF. CDR3 DNA: TGTGCCAGCAGCTCCCCCCGTTGGCGGGGTGGGACCCAGTACTTC. The full variable domain, its missing parts supplied by reference TRBV7-7 and TRBJ2-5, is GAGVSQSPRYKVTKRGQDVTLRCDPISSHATLYWYQQALGQGPEFLTYFNYEAQPDKSGLPSDRFSAERPEGSISTLTIQRTEQRDSAMYRCASSSPRWRGGTQYFGPGTRLLVL.

This chain uses TRBV20-1 with TRBJ1-3; D is uncertain. Germline CDR1 reads DFQATT; CDR2 reads SNEGSKA (reference sequence). The ends were cut back, 3 bases at V and 0 bases at J, with 9 bases in the middle. CDR3 length equals 14 residues. CDR3 DNA: TGCAGTGCTAGTCCCGGTTACTCTGGAAACACCATATATTTT. Protein sequence: CSASPGYSGNTIYF.

This sequence joins TRBV3-1 (or the pseudogene TRBV3-2) and TRBJ2-3; 8 bases are shared with TRBD2. Germline CDR1 reads LGHDT; CDR2 reads YNNKEL (reference sequence). This CDR3 comprises 16 residues. The V gene end was trimmed by 0 bases and the J gene end by 4 bases; junction bases not matched to a gene: 6. The CDR3 DNA is TGTGCCAGCAGCCAAGAAAAATTAGCGGGGTCAGATACGCAGTATTTT. This sequence encodes CASSQEKLAGSDTQYF.

This rearrangement joins TRBV6-4 to TRBJ2-1; 10 positions agree with TRBD2. This CDR3 region has 14 residues. The V gene end was trimmed by 4 bases and the J gene end by 8 bases; junction bases not matched to a gene: 5. CDR1 MRHNA and CDR2 SNTAGT come from the germline V gene. The CDR3 spells CASSALAGVDEQFF. As DNA, the CDR3 is TGTGCCAGCAGTGCGCTAGCGGGGGTCGATGAGCAGTTCTTC.

The J gene is TRBJ2-7, the V gene TRBV30; D ambiguous. CDR1 and CDR2 from the germline V gene are GTSNPN and SVGIG (reference sequence). The CDR3 has 13 residues. V gave up 0 bases and J gave up 4 bases, with 10 bases separating them. CDR3 DNA: TGTGCCTGGAGTGTTAGTGTGAATTACGAGCAGTACTTC. Protein: CAWSVSVNYEQYF. Full variable domain (missing parts from reference TRBV30 and TRBJ2-7): SQTIHQWPATLVQPVGSPLSLECTVEGTSNPNLYWYRQAAGRGLQLLFYSVGIGQISSEVPQNLSASRPQDRQFILSSKKLLLSDSGFYLCAWSVSVNYEQYFGPGTRLTVT.

The V call is TRBV4-1, the J call TRBJ1-5, with D possibly matching TRBD1 (6 bases). The CDR3 is 19 amino acids. Trimming took off 0 bases at V and 6 bases at J, with 24 bases between the two ends. Germline V gene sequence: CDR1 MGHRA, CDR2 YSYEKL. The CDR3 DNA follows: TGCGCCAGCAGCCAAGAGGTGGGTGGAACAGGGACGGTGGGTCAGCCCCAGCATTTT. As protein: CASSQEVGGTGTVGQPQHF.

The V and J genes are TRBV6-6 and TRBJ1-1, with TRBD1 identical over 12 bases. Germline V gene data show CDR1 as MNHNY and CDR2 as SVGAGI (reference sequence). The V and J ends lost 6 bases and 3 bases, in that order; junction bases with no gene match: 5. The CDR3 is made up of 15 amino acids. The CDR3 nucleotides read TGTGCCAGCAGCCAGGGACAGGGGGCAGACACTGAAGCTTTCTTT. It is translated as CASSQGQGADTEAFF.

The chain combines TRBV28 with TRBJ1-4; 7 nucleotides agree with TRBD1. Germline trimming cut 2 bases from V and 3 bases from J; bases unmatched to any gene: 3. Per the germline V gene, CDR1 is MDHEN and CDR2 is SYDVKM. The length of the CDR3 is 15 residues. CDR3 nucleotide sequence: TGTGCCAGCAGTTTACGGCAGGGGGCTAATGAAAAACTGTTTTTT. It codes for CASSLRQGANEKLFF.

The rearrangement uses TRBV6-5 and TRBJ1-6; D uncertain. Germline V gene lookup returns CDR1 MNHEY and CDR2 SVGAGI. Trimming removed 7 bases from V and 6 bases from J, with 13 bases in between. This CDR3 has 14 residues. For the CDR3, the DNA is TGTGCCAGCACCATGGGCCTCTTTAATTCACCCCTCCACTTT. It specifies CASTMGLFNSPLHF.

The chain uses TRBV7-6 and TRBJ2-2, with 7 bases identical to TRBD1. After removal of 4 bases from V and 4 bases from J, the junction contained 6 bases not matched to a gene. The CDR3 is 15 residues long. From germline, CDR1 is SGHVS and CDR2 FNYEAQ. CDR3 protein: CASSSQGESTGELFF. CDR3 nucleotide sequence: TGTGCCAGCAGCTCCCAGGGGGAATCCACCGGGGAGCTGTTTTTT.

The gene calls are TRBV6-6 and TRBJ1-2, with 9 nucleotides matching TRBD1. Germline loops: CDR1 MNHNY, CDR2 SVGAGI (reference sequence). With V trimmed by 2 bases and J by 5 bases, 6 bases remained unmatched. The CDR3 extends over 15 amino acids. The CDR3 protein is CASSYVQGAGYGYTF. The CDR3 DNA sequence: TGTGCCAGCAGTTACGTACAGGGGGCGGGATATGGCTACACCTTC.